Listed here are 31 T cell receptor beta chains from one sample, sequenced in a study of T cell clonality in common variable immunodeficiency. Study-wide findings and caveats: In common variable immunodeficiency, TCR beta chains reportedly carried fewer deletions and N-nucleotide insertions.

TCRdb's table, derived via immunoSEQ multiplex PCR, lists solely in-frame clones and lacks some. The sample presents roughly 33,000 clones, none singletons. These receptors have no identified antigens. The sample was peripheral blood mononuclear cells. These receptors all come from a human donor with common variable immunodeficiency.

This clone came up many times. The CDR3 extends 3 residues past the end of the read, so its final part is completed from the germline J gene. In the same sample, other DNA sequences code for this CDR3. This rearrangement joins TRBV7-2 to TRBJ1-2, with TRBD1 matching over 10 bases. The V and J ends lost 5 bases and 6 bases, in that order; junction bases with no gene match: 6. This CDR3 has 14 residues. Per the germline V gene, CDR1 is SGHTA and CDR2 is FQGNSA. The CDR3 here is CASSRDRGRNGYTF. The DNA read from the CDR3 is TGTGCCAGCAGCCGTGACAGGGGGCGTAATGGC.

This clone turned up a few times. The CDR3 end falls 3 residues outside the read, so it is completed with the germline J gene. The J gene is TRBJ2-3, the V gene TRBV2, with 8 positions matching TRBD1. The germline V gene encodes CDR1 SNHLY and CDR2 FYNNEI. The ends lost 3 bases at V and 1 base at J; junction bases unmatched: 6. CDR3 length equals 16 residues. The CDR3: CASSDGQGFGTDTQYF. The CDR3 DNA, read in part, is TGTGCCAGCAGTGACGGACAGGGATTCGGCACAGATACG. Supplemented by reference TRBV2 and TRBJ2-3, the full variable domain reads EPEVTQTPSHQVTQMGQEVILRCVPISNHLYFYWYRQILGQKVEFLVSFYNNEISEKSEIFDDQFSVERPDGSNFTLKIRSTKLEDSAMYFCASSDGQGFGTDTQYFGPGTRLTVL.

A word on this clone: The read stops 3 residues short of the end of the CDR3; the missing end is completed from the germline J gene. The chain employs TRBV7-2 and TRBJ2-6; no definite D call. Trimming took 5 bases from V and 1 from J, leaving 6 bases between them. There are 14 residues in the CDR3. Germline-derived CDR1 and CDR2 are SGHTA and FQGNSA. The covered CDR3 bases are TGTGCCAGCAGCGCGCGATCTGGGGCCAACGTC. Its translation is CASSARSGANV. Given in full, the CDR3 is CASSARSGANVLTF.

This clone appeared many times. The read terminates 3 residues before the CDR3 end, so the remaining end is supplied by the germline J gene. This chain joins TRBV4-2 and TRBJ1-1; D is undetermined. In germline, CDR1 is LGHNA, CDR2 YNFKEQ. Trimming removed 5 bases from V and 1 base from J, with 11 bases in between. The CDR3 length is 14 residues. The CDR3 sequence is CASSLTEPNTEAFF. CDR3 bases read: TGTGCCAGCAGCTTAACAGAACCGAACACTGAA.

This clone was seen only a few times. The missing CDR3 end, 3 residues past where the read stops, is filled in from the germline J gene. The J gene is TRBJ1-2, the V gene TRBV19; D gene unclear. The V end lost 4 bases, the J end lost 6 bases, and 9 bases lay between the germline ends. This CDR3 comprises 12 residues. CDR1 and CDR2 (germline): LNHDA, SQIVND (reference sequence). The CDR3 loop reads CASSRAGNGYTF. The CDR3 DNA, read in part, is TGTGCCAGTAGTAGAGCAGGCAATGGC.

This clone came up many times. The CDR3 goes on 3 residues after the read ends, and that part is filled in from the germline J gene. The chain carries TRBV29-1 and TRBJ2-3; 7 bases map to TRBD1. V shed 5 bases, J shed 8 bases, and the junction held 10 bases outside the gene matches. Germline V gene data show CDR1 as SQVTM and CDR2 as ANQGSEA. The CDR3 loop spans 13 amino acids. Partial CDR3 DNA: TGCAGCGTTCCGGGACAGCCCGCCGGTACG. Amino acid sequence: CSVPGQPAGT. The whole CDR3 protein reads CSVPGQPAGTQYF.

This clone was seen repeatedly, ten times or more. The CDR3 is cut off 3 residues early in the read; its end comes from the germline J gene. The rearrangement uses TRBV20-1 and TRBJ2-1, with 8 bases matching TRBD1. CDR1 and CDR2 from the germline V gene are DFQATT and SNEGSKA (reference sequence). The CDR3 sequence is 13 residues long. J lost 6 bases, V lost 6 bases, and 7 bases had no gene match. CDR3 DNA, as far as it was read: TGCAGTGCCTTAGGAACAGGGGGCAATGAG. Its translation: CSALGTGGNE. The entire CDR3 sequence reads CSALGTGGNEQFF.

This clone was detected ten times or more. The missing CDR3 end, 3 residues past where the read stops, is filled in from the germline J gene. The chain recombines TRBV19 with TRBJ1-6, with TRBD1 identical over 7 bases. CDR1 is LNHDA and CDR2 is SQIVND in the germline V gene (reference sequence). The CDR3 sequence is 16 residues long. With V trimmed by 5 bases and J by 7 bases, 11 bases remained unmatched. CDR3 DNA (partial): TGTGCCAGTAGTCCCCCCACGACAGGGCGGAATTCACCC. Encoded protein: CASSPPTTGRNSP. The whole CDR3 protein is CASSPPTTGRNSPLHF.

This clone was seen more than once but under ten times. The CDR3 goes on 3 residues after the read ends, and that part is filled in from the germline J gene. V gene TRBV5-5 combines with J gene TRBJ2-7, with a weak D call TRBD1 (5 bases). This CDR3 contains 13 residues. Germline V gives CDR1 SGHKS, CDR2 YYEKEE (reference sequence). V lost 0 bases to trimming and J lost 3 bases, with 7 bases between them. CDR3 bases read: TGTGCCAGCAGCTTGGAAGGGGTCTACGAG. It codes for CASSLEGVYE. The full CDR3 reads CASSLEGVYEQYF. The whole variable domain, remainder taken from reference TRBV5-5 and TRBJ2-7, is DAGVTQSPTHLIKTRGQQVTLRCSPISGHKSVSWYQQVLGQGPQFIFQYYEKEERGRGNFPDRFSARQFPNYSSELNVNALLLGDSALYLCASSLEGVYEQYFGPGTRLTVT.

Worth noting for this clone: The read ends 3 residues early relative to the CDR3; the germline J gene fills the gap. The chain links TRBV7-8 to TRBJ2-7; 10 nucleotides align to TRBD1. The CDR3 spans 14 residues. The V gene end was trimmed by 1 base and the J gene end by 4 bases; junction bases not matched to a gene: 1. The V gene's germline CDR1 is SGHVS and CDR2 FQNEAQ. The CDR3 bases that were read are TGTGCCAGCAGCTTAGGACAGGGGGCTTACGAG. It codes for CASSLGQGAYE. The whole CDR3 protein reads CASSLGQGAYEQYF. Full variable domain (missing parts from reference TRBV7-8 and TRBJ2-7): GAGVSQSPRYKVAKRGQDVALRCDPISGHVSLFWYQQALGQGPEFLTYFQNEAQLDKSGLPSDRFFAERPEGSVSTLKIQRTQQEDSAVYLCASSLGQGAYEQYFGPGTRLTVT.

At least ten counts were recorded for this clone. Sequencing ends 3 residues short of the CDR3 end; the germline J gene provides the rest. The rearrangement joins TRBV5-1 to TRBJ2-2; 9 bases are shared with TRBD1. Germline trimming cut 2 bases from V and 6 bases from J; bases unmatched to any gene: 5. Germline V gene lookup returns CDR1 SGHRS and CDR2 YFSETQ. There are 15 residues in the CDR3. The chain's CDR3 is CASSLGTGLSGELFF. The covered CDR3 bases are TGCGCCAGCAGCTTAGGGACAGGGCTGTCCGGGGAG.

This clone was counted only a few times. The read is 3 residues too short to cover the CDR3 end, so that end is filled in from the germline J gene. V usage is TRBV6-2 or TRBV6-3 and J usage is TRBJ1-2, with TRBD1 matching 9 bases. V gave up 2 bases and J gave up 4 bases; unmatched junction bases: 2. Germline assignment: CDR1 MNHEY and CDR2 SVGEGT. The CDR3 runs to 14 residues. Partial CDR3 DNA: TGTGCCAGCAGTTACACAGGGGGCGCCTATGGC. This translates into CASSYTGGAYG. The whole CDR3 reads CASSYTGGAYGYTF.

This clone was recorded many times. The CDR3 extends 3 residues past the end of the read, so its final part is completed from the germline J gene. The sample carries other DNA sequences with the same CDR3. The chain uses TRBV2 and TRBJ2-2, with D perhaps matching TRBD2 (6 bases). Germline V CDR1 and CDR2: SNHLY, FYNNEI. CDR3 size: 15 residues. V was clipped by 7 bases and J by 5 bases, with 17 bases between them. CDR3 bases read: TGTGCCAGCACCAGAGAGGGCGCGGGGACCGGGGAG. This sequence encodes CASTREGAGTGE. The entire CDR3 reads CASTREGAGTGELFF.

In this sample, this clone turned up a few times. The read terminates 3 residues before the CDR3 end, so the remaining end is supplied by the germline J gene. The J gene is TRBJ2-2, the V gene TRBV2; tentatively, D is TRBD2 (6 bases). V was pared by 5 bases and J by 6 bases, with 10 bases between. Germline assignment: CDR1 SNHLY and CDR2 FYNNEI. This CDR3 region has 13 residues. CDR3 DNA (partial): TGTGCCAGCAGTAGGGACTCCCCCGGGGAG. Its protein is CASSRDSPGE. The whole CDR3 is CASSRDSPGELFF.

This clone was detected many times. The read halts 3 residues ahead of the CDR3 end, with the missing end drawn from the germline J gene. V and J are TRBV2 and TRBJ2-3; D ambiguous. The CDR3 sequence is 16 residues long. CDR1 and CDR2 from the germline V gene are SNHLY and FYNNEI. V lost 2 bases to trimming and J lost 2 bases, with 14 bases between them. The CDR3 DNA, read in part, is TGTGCCAGCAGTGAATTGGTTAGCCGGTTCACAGATACG. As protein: CASSELVSRFTDT. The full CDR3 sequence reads CASSELVSRFTDTQYF. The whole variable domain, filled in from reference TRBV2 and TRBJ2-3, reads EPEVTQTPSHQVTQMGQEVILRCVPISNHLYFYWYRQILGQKVEFLVSFYNNEISEKSEIFDDQFSVERPDGSNFTLKIRSTKLEDSAMYFCASSELVSRFTDTQYFGPGTRLTVL.

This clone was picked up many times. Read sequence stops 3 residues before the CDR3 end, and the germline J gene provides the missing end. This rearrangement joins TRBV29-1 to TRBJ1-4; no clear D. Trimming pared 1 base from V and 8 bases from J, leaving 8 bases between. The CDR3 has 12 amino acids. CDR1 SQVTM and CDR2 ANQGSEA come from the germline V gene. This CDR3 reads CSVEVLGEKLFF. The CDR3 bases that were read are TGCAGCGTTGAAGTACTCGGGGAAAAA.

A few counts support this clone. Partial CDR3 DNA: TGTGCCAGCAGTGGTCCCGGGACTAGCGACCAAGAGACC. Protein sequence: CASSGPGTSDQET. The whole CDR3 sequence is CASSGPGTSDQETQYF. V is TRBV6-1 and J is TRBJ2-5, with TRBD2 matching 10 bases. The read gets to within 3 residues of the CDR3 end, and the germline J gene fills in the rest. J was trimmed by 0 bases and V by 4 bases; bases with no gene match: 5. This CDR3 is built from 16 residues. Germline CDR1 is MNHNS and CDR2 is SASEGT.

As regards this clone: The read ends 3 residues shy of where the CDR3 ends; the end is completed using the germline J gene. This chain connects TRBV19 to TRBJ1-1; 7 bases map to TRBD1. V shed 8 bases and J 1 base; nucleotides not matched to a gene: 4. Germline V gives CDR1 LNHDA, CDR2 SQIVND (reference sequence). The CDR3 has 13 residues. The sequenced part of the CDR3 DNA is TGTGCCAGTCTAAACAGGGGGAACACTGAA. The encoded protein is CASLNRGNTE. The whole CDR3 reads CASLNRGNTEAFF.

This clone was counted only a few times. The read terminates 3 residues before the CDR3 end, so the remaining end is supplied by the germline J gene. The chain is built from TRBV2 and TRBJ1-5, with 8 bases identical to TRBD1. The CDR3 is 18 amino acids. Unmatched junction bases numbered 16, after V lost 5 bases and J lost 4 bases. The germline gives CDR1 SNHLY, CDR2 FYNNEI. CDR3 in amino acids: CASSSPLDRVGGNQPQHF. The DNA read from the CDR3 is TGTGCCAGCAGTTCGCCCTTGGACAGGGTAGGGGGGAATCAGCCC. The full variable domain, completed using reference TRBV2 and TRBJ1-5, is EPEVTQTPSHQVTQMGQEVILRCVPISNHLYFYWYRQILGQKVEFLVSFYNNEISEKSEIFDDQFSVERPDGSNFTLKIRSTKLEDSAMYFCASSSPLDRVGGNQPQHFGDGTRLSIL.

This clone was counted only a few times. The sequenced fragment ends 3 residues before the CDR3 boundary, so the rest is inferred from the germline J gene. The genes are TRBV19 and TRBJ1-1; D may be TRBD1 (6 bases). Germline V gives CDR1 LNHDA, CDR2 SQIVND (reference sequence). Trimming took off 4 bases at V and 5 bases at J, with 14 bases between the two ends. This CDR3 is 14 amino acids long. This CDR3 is CASSKNRVQTEAFF. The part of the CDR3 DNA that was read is TGTGCCAGTAGTAAAAACAGGGTACAAACTGAA. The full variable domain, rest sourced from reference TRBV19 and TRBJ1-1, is DGGITQSPKYLFRKEGQNVTLSCEQNLNHDAMYWYRQDPGQGLRLIYYSQIVNDFQKGDIAEGYSVSREKKESFPLTVTSAQKNPTAFYLCASSKNRVQTEAFFGQGTRLTVV.

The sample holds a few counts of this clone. The CDR3: CASSSGQSSYNEQFF. CDR3 DNA (partial): TGTGCCAGCAGCTCCGGACAGTCCTCCTACAATGAG. The chain employs TRBV7-9 and TRBJ2-1; D is perhaps TRBD1 (6 bases). The read comes to an end 3 residues before the CDR3 does, leaving the germline J gene to fill in the end. Looked up from germline, CDR1 is SEHNR and CDR2 is FQNEAQ (reference sequence). Deletions cut 4 bases from V and 0 bases from J, with 10 bases between. CDR3 length: 15 residues.

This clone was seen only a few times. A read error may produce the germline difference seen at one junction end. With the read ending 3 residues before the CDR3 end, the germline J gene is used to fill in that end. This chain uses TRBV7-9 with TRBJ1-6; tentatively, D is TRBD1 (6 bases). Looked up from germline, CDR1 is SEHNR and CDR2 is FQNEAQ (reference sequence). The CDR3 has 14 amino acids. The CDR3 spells CSSSSGQSKSPLHF. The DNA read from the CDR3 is TGTTCCAGCAGCTCAGGACAGAGTAAGTCACCC.

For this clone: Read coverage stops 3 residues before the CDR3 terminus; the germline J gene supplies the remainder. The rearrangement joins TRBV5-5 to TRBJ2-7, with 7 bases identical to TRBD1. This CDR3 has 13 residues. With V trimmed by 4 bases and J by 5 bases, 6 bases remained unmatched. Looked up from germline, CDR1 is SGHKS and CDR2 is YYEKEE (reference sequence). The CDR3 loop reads CASSRGTVDEQYF. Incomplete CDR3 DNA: TGTGCCAGCAGCAGGGGGACAGTGGACGAG.

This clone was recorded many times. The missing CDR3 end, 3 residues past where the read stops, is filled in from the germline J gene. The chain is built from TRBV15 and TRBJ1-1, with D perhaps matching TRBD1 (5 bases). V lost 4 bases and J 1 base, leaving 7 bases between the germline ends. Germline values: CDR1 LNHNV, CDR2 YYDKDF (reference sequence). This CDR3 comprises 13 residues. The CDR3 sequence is CATSIQGNTEAFF. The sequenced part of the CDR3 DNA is TGTGCCACCAGCATCCAGGGGAACACTGAA.

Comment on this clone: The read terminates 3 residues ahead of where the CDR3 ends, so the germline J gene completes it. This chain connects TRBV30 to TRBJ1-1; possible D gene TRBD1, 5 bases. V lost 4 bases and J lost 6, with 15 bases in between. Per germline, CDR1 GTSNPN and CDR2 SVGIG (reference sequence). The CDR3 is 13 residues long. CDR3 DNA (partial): TGTGCCTGGAAAGGAGGGGTTGGCGCTGAA. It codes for CAWKGGVGAE. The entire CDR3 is CAWKGGVGAEAFF.

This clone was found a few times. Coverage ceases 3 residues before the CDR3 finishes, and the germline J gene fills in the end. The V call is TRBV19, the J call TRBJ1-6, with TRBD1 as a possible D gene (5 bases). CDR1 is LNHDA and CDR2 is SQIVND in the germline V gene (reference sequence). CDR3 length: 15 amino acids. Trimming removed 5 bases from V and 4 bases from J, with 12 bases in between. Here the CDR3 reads CASSPLTAYNSPLHF. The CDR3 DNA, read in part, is TGTGCCAGTAGTCCCCTGACAGCGTATAATTCACCC.

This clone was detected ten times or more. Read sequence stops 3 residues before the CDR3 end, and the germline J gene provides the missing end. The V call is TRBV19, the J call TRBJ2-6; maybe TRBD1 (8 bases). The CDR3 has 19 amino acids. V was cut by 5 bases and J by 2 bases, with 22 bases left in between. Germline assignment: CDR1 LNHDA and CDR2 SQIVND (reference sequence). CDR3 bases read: TGTGCCAGTAGTTCAGGGGGCAGGGGGGGATTAGCTGGGGCCAACGTC. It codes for CASSSGGRGGLAGANV. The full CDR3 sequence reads CASSSGGRGGLAGANVLTF. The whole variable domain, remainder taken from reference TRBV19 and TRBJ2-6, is DGGITQSPKYLFRKEGQNVTLSCEQNLNHDAMYWYRQDPGQGLRLIYYSQIVNDFQKGDIAEGYSVSREKKESFPLTVTSAQKNPTAFYLCASSSGGRGGLAGANVLTFGAGSRLTVL.

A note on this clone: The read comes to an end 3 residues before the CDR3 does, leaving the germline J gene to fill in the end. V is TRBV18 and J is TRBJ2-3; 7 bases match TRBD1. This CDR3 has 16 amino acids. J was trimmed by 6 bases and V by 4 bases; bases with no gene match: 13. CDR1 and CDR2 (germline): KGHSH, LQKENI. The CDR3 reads CASSLPNRGLTDTQYF. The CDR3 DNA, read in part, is TGTGCCAGCTCACTCCCAAATAGGGGGCTGACCGATACG.

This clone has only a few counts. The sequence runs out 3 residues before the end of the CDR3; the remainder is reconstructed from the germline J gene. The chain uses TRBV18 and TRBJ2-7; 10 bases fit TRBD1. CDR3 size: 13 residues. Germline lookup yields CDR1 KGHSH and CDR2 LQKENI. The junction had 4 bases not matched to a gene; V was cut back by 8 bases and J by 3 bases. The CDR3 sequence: CASSRDRGYEQYF. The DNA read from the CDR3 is TGTGCCAGCAGCCGGGACAGGGGCTACGAG. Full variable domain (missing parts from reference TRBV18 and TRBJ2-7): NAGVMQNPRHLVRRRGQEARLRCSPMKGHSHVYWYRQLPEEGLKFMVYLQKENIIDESGMPKERFSAEFPKEGPSILRIQQVVRGDSAAYFCASSRDRGYEQYFGPGTRLTVT.

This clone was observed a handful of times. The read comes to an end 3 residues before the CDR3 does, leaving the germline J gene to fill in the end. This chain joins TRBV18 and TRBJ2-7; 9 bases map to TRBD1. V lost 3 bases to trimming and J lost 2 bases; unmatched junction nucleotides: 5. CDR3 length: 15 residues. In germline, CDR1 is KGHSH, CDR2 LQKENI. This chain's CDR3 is CASSPTGGHTYEQYF. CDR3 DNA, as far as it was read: TGTGCCAGCTCACCGACAGGGGGGCATACCTACGAG.

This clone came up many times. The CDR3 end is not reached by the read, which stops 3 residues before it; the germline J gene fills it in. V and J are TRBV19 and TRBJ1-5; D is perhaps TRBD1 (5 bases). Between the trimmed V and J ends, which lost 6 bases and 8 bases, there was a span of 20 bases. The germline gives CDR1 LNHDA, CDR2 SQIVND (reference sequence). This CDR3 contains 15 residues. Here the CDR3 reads CASRLGTQGAEPQHF. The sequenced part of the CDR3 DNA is TGTGCCAGTAGATTGGGAACTCAGGGTGCGGAGCCC.